These 20 T cell receptor beta chains originate from one sample sequenced in a study of graft-versus-host responses after intestinal transplantation. Data came from immunoSEQ multiplex PCR; TCRdb stores just in-frame clones and leaves some out. The sample carries just under 100,000 clones, 90% recorded once. The source material was PBMCs, sampled about 450 days after intestinal transplant. These receptors originate from a human patient who received an intestinal transplant, so some T cells may come from the graft donor.

The V gene is TRBV14, the J gene TRBJ1-1; D gene uncertain. Germline V gene lookup returns CDR1 SGHDN and CDR2 FVKESK. Trimming removed 5 bases at V and 5 bases at J, with 12 bases between. This CDR3 is 13 amino acids long. CDR3 sequence: CASSGRLGTEAFF. CDR3 in DNA: TGTGCCAGCAGCGGAAGACTAGGGACTGAAGCTTTCTTT.

This clone occurred many times. J is TRBJ1-2 and V is TRBV6-6; D gene unclear. The CDR3 loop spans 13 amino acids. Germline CDR1 MNHNY, CDR2 SVGAGI (reference sequence). Trimming removed 6 bases from V and 4 bases from J, with 12 bases in between. DNA for the CDR3: TGTGCCAGCAGGATGAGCCATTCCTATGGCTACACCTTC. It codes for CASRMSHSYGYTF.

The chain is built from TRBV18 and TRBJ1-1; D unresolved. CDR3 length: 13 amino acids. The germline V and J ends were trimmed by 3 bases and 8 bases, with 13 bases remaining between them. Germline V CDR1 and CDR2: KGHSH, LQKENI. The DNA for the CDR3 is TGTGCCAGCTCACCGGTATCGGCTACCGAAGCTTTCTTT. As protein: CASSPVSATEAFF.

The DNA for the CDR3 is TGCGCCAGCAGCCAAACTAGATCCGGGGAGCTGTTTTTT. Protein sequence: CASSQTRSGELFF. J is TRBJ2-2 and V is TRBV4-1; the D gene is possibly TRBD2 (5 bases). The germline V gene has CDR1 MGHRA and CDR2 YSYEKL. The CDR3 extends over 13 amino acids. The V end was cut by 2 bases, the J end by 6 bases, with 7 bases between.

The chain carries TRBV7-9 and TRBJ1-4, with D maybe TRBD1 (6 bases). The germline gives CDR1 SEHNR, CDR2 FQNEAQ (reference sequence). CDR3 length: 15 amino acids. Trimming removed 9 bases from V and 4 bases from J, with 18 bases in between. CDR3 bases: TGTGCCAGTACGCAGGGCGGGACAATTAATGAAAAACTGTTTTTT. Amino acid sequence: CASTQGGTINEKLFF.

This clone was recorded once. The chain is built from TRBV6-1 and TRBJ2-3, with D possibly TRBD1 on 6 matching bases. CDR1 is MNHNS and CDR2 is SASEGT in the germline V gene. V lost 8 bases and J lost 5, with 14 bases in between. This CDR3 spans 13 amino acids. The CDR3 sequence: CASQRGTVDTQYF. CDR3 sequence (DNA): TGTGCCAGCCAAAGGGGGACGGTAGATACGCAGTATTTT.

The CDR3 sequence is CASSSSGSSYNEQFF. The CDR3 region has the DNA TGTGCCAGTAGCTCGAGCGGCAGCTCCTACAATGAGCAGTTCTTC. This chain connects TRBV19 to TRBJ2-1; tentative D call: TRBD2 (5 bases). The CDR3 consists of 15 residues. The germline gives CDR1 LNHDA, CDR2 SQIVND (reference sequence). V was cut by 6 bases and J by 0 bases, with 12 bases left in between.

The rearrangement joins TRBV2 to TRBJ2-7; D is unresolved. In germline, CDR1 is SNHLY, CDR2 FYNNEI. Deletions cut 3 bases from V and 2 bases from J, with 11 bases between. The CDR3 extends over 14 amino acids. The CDR3 loop is CASSEAGTTYEQYF. CDR3 nucleotide sequence: TGTGCCAGCAGTGAGGCAGGTACTACCTACGAGCAGTACTTC.

This clone was seen more than once but under ten times. The rearrangement links TRBV10-3 to TRBJ2-7, with D possibly being TRBD1 (6 bases). The length of the CDR3 is 13 residues. Germline-derived CDR1 and CDR2 are ENHRY and SYGVKD. V lost 4 bases, J lost 5 bases, and 12 bases lay in between. The CDR3, as DNA: TGTGCCATCAGTGCCTGGACAGTAAACGAGCAGTACTTC. This sequence encodes CAISAWTVNEQYF.

The chain joins TRBV4-1 to TRBJ1-1; D possibly corresponds to TRBD1 (6 bases). Germline V lookup: CDR1 MGHRA, CDR2 YSYEKL. Between the trimmed V and J ends, which lost 4 bases and 1 base, there was a span of 25 bases. CDR3 length equals 19 residues. The CDR3 protein is CASSRGGFGDTGQNTEAFF. CDR3 in DNA: TGCGCCAGCAGCCGAGGGGGGTTCGGGGACACCGGACAGAACACTGAAGCTTTCTTT.

This chain connects TRBV7-9 to TRBJ2-2; TRBD2 matches at 12 bases. Unmatched junction bases numbered 4, after V lost 5 bases and J lost 0 bases. This CDR3 region has 17 residues. The germline V gene has CDR1 SEHNR and CDR2 FQNEAQ (reference sequence). The CDR3 protein is CASSRTSGAPNTGELFF. For the CDR3, the DNA is TGTGCCAGCAGCCGGACTAGCGGGGCTCCGAACACCGGGGAGCTGTTTTTT.

The chain carries TRBV7-9 and TRBJ1-6; unclear D gene. V was clipped by 5 bases and J by 10 bases, with 12 bases between them. The CDR3 has 13 residues. Germline V CDR1 and CDR2: SEHNR, FQNEAQ (reference sequence). The CDR3 DNA reads TGTGCCAGCAGCCCGGCCCCATTGTCACCCCTCCACTTT. Amino acids: CASSPAPLSPLHF.

To note about this clone: The germline gene is not matched at one end of the junction; a read error may be the cause. The CDR3: CASSLTTPGLERTDTQYF. CDR3 bases: TGTGCTAGCAGCCTAACCACCCCGGGACTAGAGAGGACAGATACGCAGTATTTT. The V and J genes are TRBV7-7 and TRBJ2-3; 8 nucleotides align to TRBD2. CDR1 and CDR2 (germline): SSHAT, FNYEAQ (reference sequence). This CDR3 comprises 18 residues.

This chain uses TRBV5-6 with TRBJ2-3, with TRBD2 matching 7 bases. The V and J ends lost 0 bases and 2 bases, in that order; junction bases with no gene match: 3. CDR1 and CDR2 (germline): SGHDT, YYEEEE. The CDR3 is 15 residues long. This CDR3 reads CASSLAAGYTDTQYF. In nucleotides, the CDR3 is TGTGCCAGCAGCTTGGCAGCGGGATACACAGATACGCAGTATTTT.

DNA of the CDR3: TGTGCCACCACCGGACAGTTTGGAGGCAATGAGCAGTTCTTC. This codes for CATTGQFGGNEQFF. This chain joins TRBV5-4 and TRBJ2-1; perhaps TRBD1 as D (6 bases). The germline V gene encodes CDR1 SGHNT and CDR2 YYREEE (reference sequence). This CDR3 has 14 residues. The germline V and J ends were trimmed by 9 bases and 6 bases, with 19 bases remaining between them. The full variable domain, completed using reference TRBV5-4 and TRBJ2-1, is ETGVTQSPTHLIKTRGQQVTLRCSSQSGHNTVSWYQQALGQGPQFIFQYYREEENGRGNFPPRFSGLQFPNYSSELNVNALELDDSALYLCATTGQFGGNEQFFGPGTRLTVL.

This chain links TRBV18 with TRBJ1-5, with no clear D. Germline CDR1 is KGHSH and CDR2 is LQKENI. V was cut by 3 bases and J by 4 bases, with 7 bases left in between. The CDR3 sequence is 13 residues long. In nucleotides, the CDR3 is TGTGCCAGCTCACCGGGCCTTAATCAGCCCCAGCATTTT. Translated, it gives CASSPGLNQPQHF. The variable domain in full, completed from reference TRBV18 and TRBJ1-5, reads NAGVMQNPRHLVRRRGQEARLRCSPMKGHSHVYWYRQLPEEGLKFMVYLQKENIIDESGMPKERFSAEFPKEGPSILRIQQVVRGDSAAYFCASSPGLNQPQHFGDGTRLSIL.

The chain links TRBV27 to TRBJ1-1; 7 positions match TRBD1. The CDR3 extends over 14 amino acids. V was pared by 5 bases and J by 1 base, with 4 bases of the junction left unmatched. CDR1 and CDR2 (germline): MNHEY, SMNVEV (reference sequence). The CDR3 bases are TGTGCCAGCAGTACCCACAGGGGGAACACTGAAGCTTTCTTT. Encoded protein: CASSTHRGNTEAFF.

This sequence joins TRBV5-6 and TRBJ1-1; TRBD1 matches 8 bases. The CDR3 has 15 amino acids. The trim removed 6 bases at V and 3 bases at J, leaving 10 bases unmatched. CDR1 and CDR2 from the germline V gene are SGHDT and YYEEEE. The CDR3 loop is CASTKAGRGHTEAFF. DNA for the CDR3: TGTGCCAGCACCAAAGCGGGCAGGGGGCACACTGAAGCTTTCTTT.

V usage is TRBV7-9 and J usage is TRBJ2-1, with D perhaps assigned TRBD1 or TRBD2 (5 bases each). The ends were cut back, 3 bases at V and 2 bases at J, with 14 bases in the middle. CDR3 size: 16 residues. Germline V gene lookup returns CDR1 SEHNR and CDR2 FQNEAQ (reference sequence). In DNA, the CDR3 is TGTGCCAGCAGCTTGGGCCCGACGGGGCCCTACAATGAGCAGTTCTTC. Protein: CASSLGPTGPYNEQFF.

The V call is TRBV6-6, the J call TRBJ2-7, with 10 bases aligning to TRBD2. Trimming removed 1 base from V and 5 bases from J; junction bases left unmatched: 5. Germline assignment: CDR1 MNHNY and CDR2 SVGAGI (reference sequence). The CDR3 has 15 amino acids. CDR3 nucleotide sequence: TGTGCCAGCAGTTACTTAGCGGGGGGCGTCGACGAGCAGTACTTC. Its translation: CASSYLAGGVDEQYF.